Following are 12 T cell receptor beta chains from one sample sequenced in a study of T cell repertoires in cytomegalovirus infection. The antigens of these receptors remain unknown. Via MiXCR, TCRdb re-called the reads, giving one row per CDR3 protein. The sample includes under 130,000 distinct CDR3 sequences, around 45% seen only once; the top ten take just under 75%. This specimen consisted of CD8+ T cells from cultured PBMCs, obtained from culture after CMV antigen stimulation. Receptor source: a human donor in good health (CMV status not recorded). Some clones in this sample may be carry-over from other donors' samples.

This clonotype has more than one count but fewer than ten. The chain links TRBV7-6 to TRBJ1-6; D ambiguous. V was pared by 4 bases and J by 2 bases, with 3 bases between. From germline, CDR1 is SGHVS and CDR2 FNYEAQ. The CDR3 consists of 13 residues. CDR3 coding DNA: TGTGCCAGCAGCTCGGCCTATAATTCACCCCTCCACTTT. It encodes CASSSAYNSPLHF.

The chain has TRBV7-6 and TRBJ1-5; no clear D gene. In germline, CDR1 is SGHVS, CDR2 FNYEAQ. Trimming removed 1 base from V and 1 base from J, with 5 bases in between. The CDR3 extends over 14 amino acids. CDR3 protein: CASSLDGSNQPQHF. Here the CDR3 DNA reads TGTGCCAGCAGCTTAGATGGGAGCAATCAGCCCCAGCATTTT.

This clonotype came up many times. The chain recombines TRBV7-9 with TRBJ1-1; weak D call: TRBD1 (5 bases). CDR1 and CDR2 from the germline V gene are SEHNR and FQNEAQ (reference sequence). The germline V and J ends were trimmed by 1 base and 5 bases, with 8 bases remaining between them. CDR3 length: 13 amino acids. The DNA for the CDR3 is TGTGCCAGCAGCTTAGGGGGCTTGACTGAAGCTTTCTTT. Translated: CASSLGGLTEAFF.

Only a few counts were recorded for this clonotype. The chain uses TRBV11-2 and TRBJ2-7, with 8 bases lining up with TRBD2. The germline gives CDR1 SGHAT, CDR2 FQNNGV. There are 15 residues in the CDR3. V shed 3 bases, J shed 2 bases, and the junction held 6 bases outside the gene matches. The CDR3 reads CASSFSGEVAYEQYF. CDR3 nucleotides: TGTGCCAGCAGCTTTAGCGGGGAGGTTGCCTACGAGCAGTACTTC.

This clonotype was seen repeatedly, ten times or more. V and J are TRBV7-2 and TRBJ1-1, with D hard to call. Between the trimmed V and J ends, which lost 3 bases and 5 bases, there was a span of 10 bases. Germline CDR1 and CDR2: SGHTA and FQGNSA. The CDR3 is made up of 13 amino acids. CDR3 sequence: CASSFHSGTEAFF. In DNA form, the CDR3 reads TGTGCCAGCAGCTTTCATTCGGGTACTGAAGCTTTCTTT.

The chain has TRBV11-3 and TRBJ2-1; D not certain. The CDR3 has 12 amino acids. Trimming left V 2 bases short and J 10 bases short, with 9 bases between. Germline V CDR1 and CDR2: SGHNT, YENEEA. The CDR3 loop reads CASSLHSMEQFF. The CDR3 DNA is TGTGCCAGCAGCTTACATTCTATGGAGCAGTTCTTC. Complete variable domain (other parts from reference TRBV11-3 and TRBJ2-1): EAGVVQSPRYKIIEKKQPVAFWCNPISGHNTLYWYLQNLGQGPELLIRYENEEAVDDSQLPKDRFSAERLKGVDSTLKIQPAELGDSAVYLCASSLHSMEQFFGPGTRLTVL.

This clonotype has a count of ten or more. CDR3: CASSHPGQGNTGELFF. CDR3 coding DNA: TGTGCCAGCAGTCACCCGGGACAGGGCAACACCGGGGAGCTGTTTTTT. The genes are TRBV6-5 and TRBJ2-2, with 9 bases identical to TRBD1. This CDR3 comprises 16 residues. Germline V CDR1 and CDR2: MNHEY, SVGAGI. The trim removed 5 bases at V and 2 bases at J, leaving 6 bases unmatched.

This clonotype was found a few times. V gene TRBV6-4 combines with J gene TRBJ2-7; 11 positions match TRBD1. This CDR3 spans 14 amino acids. From germline, CDR1 is MRHNA and CDR2 SNTAGT. The junction had 5 bases not matched to a gene; V was cut back by 8 bases and J by 2 bases. The CDR3 DNA sequence: TGTGCCAGCCTATGGGGACAGGGGGCCTACGAGCAGTACTTC. Translation: CASLWGQGAYEQYF.

Judged by abundance, this clonotype is medium-sized. This rearrangement joins TRBV7-2 to TRBJ2-5; 14 nucleotides align to TRBD2. With 5 bases clipped from V and 3 bases from J, the junction kept 5 bases outside the gene matches. The germline CDR1 and CDR2 sequences are SGHTA and FQGNSA. CDR3 length: 16 amino acids. This chain's CDR3 is CASSPRLAGGKETQYF. The CDR3 nucleotides are TGTGCCAGCAGCCCCAGACTAGCGGGGGGGAAAGAGACCCAGTACTTC.

The chain employs TRBV24-1 and TRBJ2-1; 12 bases are a match to TRBD2. The germline V gene has CDR1 KGHDR and CDR2 SFDVKD. The ends lost 7 bases at V and 9 bases at J; junction bases unmatched: 12. CDR3 length equals 16 residues. The CDR3 DNA follows: TGTGCCACCAGCCCCCAGGCTAGCGGGGGGGCCGCTGAGCAGTTCTTC. Its protein is CATSPQASGGAAEQFF.

A few counts support this clonotype. DNA of the CDR3: TGCGCCAGCAGCCAAGATGTGGCAGATACGCAGTATTTT. Residues: CASSQDVADTQYF. This chain uses TRBV4-1 with TRBJ2-3, with no clear D. This CDR3 is 13 amino acids long. V lost 0 bases, J lost 4 bases, and 5 bases lay in between. Per germline, CDR1 MGHRA and CDR2 YSYEKL.

This clonotype was seen a few times. The J gene is TRBJ1-5, the V gene TRBV7-2; D is unclear. Trimming pared 1 base from V and 3 bases from J, leaving 10 bases between. The CDR3 consists of 15 residues. CDR1 SGHTA and CDR2 FQGNSA come from the germline V gene. The chain's CDR3 is CASSLVGPYNQPQHF. In nucleotides, the CDR3 is TGTGCCAGCAGCTTAGTAGGACCGTACAATCAGCCCCAGCATTTT. The variable domain in full, with the rest retrieved from reference TRBV7-2 and TRBJ1-5, is GAGVSQSPSNKVTEKGKDVELRCDPISGHTALYWYRQSLGQGLEFLIYFQGNSAPDKSGLPSDRFSAERTGGSVSTLTIQRTQQEDSAVYLCASSLVGPYNQPQHFGDGTRLSIL.